This T cell receptor (beta chain) is from a study of blood T cell repertoires in COVID-19. Study as a whole: COVID-19 samples from acute and convalescent phases originated in the United States, Italy and Spain.

This CDR3 has 13 residues. V shed 8 bases and J shed 0 bases, with 8 bases lying between them. The repertoire was sequenced with immunoSEQ multiplex PCR; TCRdb's copy has only in-frame clones and lacks some. The sample has about 370,000 clones; about nine tenths are singletons. This rearrangement joins TRBV12-3 or TRBV12-4 to TRBJ2-1; tentative D call: TRBD1 (5 bases). The sample comprised PBMCs or T cells enriched from blood (not recorded which). This clonotype was sampled from a woman aged 35 to 49 who had been exposed to COVID-19. The CDR3 DNA is TGTGCCAGCGGGGCACACTCCTACAATGAGCAGTTCTTC. Translation: CASGAHSYNEQFF.